Following are 16 T cell receptor beta chains from one sample sequenced in a study of shared clonotypes between healthy human individuals. The assay was immunoSEQ multiplex PCR, and TCRdb's table has in-frame clones only and misses some. The sample holds nearly 500,000 clones, 76% seen once. Material: PBMCs. Receptors were obtained from a woman between 35 and 50 years old in good health. Some clones in this sample may be carry-over from other donors' samples.

This chain joins TRBV10-3 and TRBJ1-1; no clear D gene. The CDR3 length is 15 residues. Trimming took off 0 bases at V and 1 base at J, with 9 bases between the two ends. Germline V lookup: CDR1 ENHRY, CDR2 SYGVKD. In DNA form, the CDR3 reads TGTGCCATCAGTGAGTCCAGTGACCGGAACACTGAAGCTTTCTTT. Encoded protein: CAISESSDRNTEAFF.

J is TRBJ2-4 and V is TRBV5-5, with D unresolved. CDR1 SGHKS and CDR2 YYEKEE come from the germline V gene (reference sequence). This CDR3 is 16 amino acids long. Trimming left V 2 bases short and J 2 bases short, with 14 bases between. In nucleotides, the CDR3 is TGTGCCAGCAGCTTCGCCGGTTCCAAAACCAAAAACATTCAGTACTTC. Residues: CASSFAGSKTKNIQYF.

As to this clone: Other DNA variants within this sample encode the same CDR3. The V and J genes are TRBV19 and TRBJ2-7, with TRBD2 matching 11 bases. This CDR3 has 15 amino acids. J was trimmed by 0 bases and V by 6 bases; bases with no gene match: 4. CDR1 and CDR2 (germline): LNHDA, SQIVND (reference sequence). The CDR3: CASSPGTSGSYEQYF. The CDR3 bases are TGTGCCAGTAGCCCCGGGACTAGCGGCTCCTACGAGCAGTACTTC.

This clone was seen at least ten times. The sample contains more than one DNA sequence encoding this CDR3. The rearrangement joins TRBV9 to TRBJ2-6; no firm D call. The CDR3 length is 16 residues. The germline CDR1 and CDR2 sequences are SGDLS and YYNGEE. V was shortened by 0 bases and J by 0 bases, with 7 bases between the two germline ends. CDR3 residues: CASSVGVRSGANVLTF. In DNA form, the CDR3 reads TGTGCCAGCAGCGTAGGGGTGCGCTCTGGGGCCAACGTCCTGACTTTC.

This sequence joins TRBV28 and TRBJ1-5; 7 positions agree with TRBD1. Germline assignment: CDR1 MDHEN and CDR2 SYDVKM. The CDR3 totals 15 residues. J gave up 7 bases and V 4 bases, and 10 bases lay outside the gene matches. DNA of the CDR3: TGTGCCAGCAGTTCCCCGGACAGGTTCGGCCAGCCCCAGCATTTT. Protein product: CASSSPDRFGQPQHF.

As regards this clone: Other DNA sequences of this sample code for an identical CDR3. The chain is built from TRBV18 and TRBJ2-2, with no clear D. Germline CDR1 reads KGHSH; CDR2 reads LQKENI. V gave up 3 bases and J gave up 6 bases, with 2 bases separating them. The CDR3 sequence is 11 residues long. This chain's CDR3 is CASSPPGELFF. For the CDR3, the DNA is TGTGCCAGCTCACCTCCCGGGGAGCTGTTTTTT.

There are a few counts of this clone. Given a much more abundant clone one base away, this may be a read error. At the DNA level, this CDR3 is encoded by other sequences in the same sample as well. The chain combines TRBV10-3 with TRBJ1-1; D unclear. The germline V and J ends were trimmed by 0 bases and 8 bases, with 19 bases remaining between them. CDR3 length: 16 residues. Per the germline V gene, CDR1 is ENHRY and CDR2 is SYGVKD. This CDR3 reads CAISESRGIGSAEAFF. The CDR3 region has the DNA TGTGCCATCAGTGAGTCTCGGGGTATAGGTTCGGCCGAAGCTTTCTTT.

About this clone: The CDR3 does not end in the conserved phenylalanine or tryptophan, so this is likely a read error. The DNA is omitted, as the CDR3 cannot be located on it reliably, and the CDR3 follows TCRdb's listing. J is TRBJ2-3 and V is TRBV18. In germline, CDR1 is KGHSH, CDR2 LQKENI. The CDR3 spans 9 residues, counting both ends. CDR3 residues: CASSRVGPD.

The V call is TRBV9, the J call TRBJ1-1, with 7 bases matching TRBD1. Germline-derived CDR1 and CDR2 are SGDLS and YYNGEE. This CDR3 region has 14 residues. J lost 3 bases, V lost 4 bases, and 6 bases had no gene match. The CDR3 region is CASSTGTVDTEAFF. The CDR3, as DNA: TGTGCCAGCAGCACCGGGACAGTGGACACTGAAGCTTTCTTT.

This chain uses TRBV15 with TRBJ2-7, with 8 bases identical to TRBD2. The CDR3 contains 16 residues. The V gene's germline CDR1 is LNHNV and CDR2 YYDKDF (reference sequence). V was pared by 5 bases and J by 0 bases, with 9 bases of the junction left unmatched. CDR3 nucleotide sequence: TGTGCCACCAGCGCGGGAGGTGGCTTGAGCTCCTACGAGCAGTACTTC. It codes for CATSAGGGLSSYEQYF. The full variable domain, rest sourced from reference TRBV15 and TRBJ2-7, is DAMVIQNPRYQVTQFGKPVTLSCSQTLNHNVMYWYQQKSSQAPKLLFHYYDKDFNNEADTPDNFQSRRPNTSFCFLDIRSPGLGDTAMYLCATSAGGGLSSYEQYFGPGTRLTVT.

The chain uses TRBV10-1 and TRBJ2-4; D is possibly TRBD1 (5 bases). V was shortened by 10 bases and J by 9 bases, with 13 bases between the two germline ends. Germline lookup yields CDR1 WNHNN and CDR2 SYGVQD (reference sequence). The CDR3 totals 11 residues. The CDR3 sequence is CATFLGVIQYF. CDR3 sequence (DNA): TGCGCCACCTTTCTAGGGGTCATTCAGTACTTC.

The CDR3 DNA reads as TGCGCCAGCAGCTTGTGGGCTAGCGGAATGAGCTCCTACGAGCAGTACTTC. Amino acid sequence: CASSLWASGMSSYEQYF. The J gene is TRBJ2-7, the V gene TRBV5-1, with 7 bases fitting TRBD2. There are 17 residues in the CDR3. Germline V gives CDR1 SGHRS, CDR2 YFSETQ. Trimming removed 1 base from V and 0 bases from J; junction bases left unmatched: 10.

This clone was detected many times. The rearrangement uses TRBV4-3 and TRBJ2-7; 7 bases are shared with TRBD1. The CDR3 loop spans 15 amino acids. The germline V gene has CDR1 LGHNA and CDR2 YSLEER. J gave up 4 bases and V 0 bases, and 6 bases lay outside the gene matches. The DNA of the CDR3 is TGCGCCAGCAGCCAAGAGACAGGGAATCTATACGAGCAGTACTTC. This encodes CASSQETGNLYEQYF.

The V call is TRBV7-9, the J call TRBJ2-5; D is unclear. The better agreement between TRBJ2-7 and the DNA end casts doubt on the J call. Germline V CDR1 and CDR2: SEHNR, FQNEAQ (reference sequence). There are 12 residues in the CDR3. CDR3 nucleotide sequence: TGTGCCAGCAGCGCCCTAGCCTACGAGCAGTACTTC. It encodes CASSALAYEQYF.

J is TRBJ1-5 and V is TRBV7-2, with D possibly being TRBD1 (5 bases). Trimming cost V 3 bases and J 2 bases, with 11 bases left between them. The CDR3 has 15 residues. Germline-derived CDR1 and CDR2 are SGHTA and FQGNSA. The CDR3 nucleotides read TGTGCCAGCAGCTTCGTGGGGGTTGGCAATCAGCCCCAGCATTTT. This encodes CASSFVGVGNQPQHF. Together with reference TRBV7-2 and TRBJ1-5, the CDR3 gives the full variable domain: GAGVSQSPSNKVTEKGKDVELRCDPISGHTALYWYRQSLGQGLEFLIYFQGNSAPDKSGLPSDRFSAERTGGSVSTLTIQRTQQEDSAVYLCASSFVGVGNQPQHFGDGTRLSIL.

Remarks on this clone: A far larger clone is only one base removed, so a read error is likely. The same CDR3 can be traced to other DNA sequences in this sample. This sequence joins TRBV20-1 and TRBJ1-1; D remains ambiguous. Trimming removed 3 bases at V and 1 base at J, with 3 bases between. Germline CDR1 reads DFQATT; CDR2 reads SNEGSKA (reference sequence). This CDR3 contains 11 residues. This chain's CDR3 is CSASKNTEAFF. For the CDR3, the DNA is TGCAGTGCTAGCAAGAACACTGAAGCTTTCTTT.